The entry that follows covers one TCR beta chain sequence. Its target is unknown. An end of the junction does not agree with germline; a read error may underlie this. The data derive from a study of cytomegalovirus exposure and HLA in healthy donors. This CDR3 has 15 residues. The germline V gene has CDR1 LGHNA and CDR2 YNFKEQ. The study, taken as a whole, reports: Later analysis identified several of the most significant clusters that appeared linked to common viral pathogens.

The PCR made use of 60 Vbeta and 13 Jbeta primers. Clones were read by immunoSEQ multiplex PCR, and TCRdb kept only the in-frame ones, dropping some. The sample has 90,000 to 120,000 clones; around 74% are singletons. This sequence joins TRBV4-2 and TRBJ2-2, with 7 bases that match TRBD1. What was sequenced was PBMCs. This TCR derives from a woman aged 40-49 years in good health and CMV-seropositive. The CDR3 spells CASSYGQAKTGELFF. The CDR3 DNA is TGTGCCAGCAGCTACGGACAGGCGAAAACCGGGGAGCTGTTTTTT.